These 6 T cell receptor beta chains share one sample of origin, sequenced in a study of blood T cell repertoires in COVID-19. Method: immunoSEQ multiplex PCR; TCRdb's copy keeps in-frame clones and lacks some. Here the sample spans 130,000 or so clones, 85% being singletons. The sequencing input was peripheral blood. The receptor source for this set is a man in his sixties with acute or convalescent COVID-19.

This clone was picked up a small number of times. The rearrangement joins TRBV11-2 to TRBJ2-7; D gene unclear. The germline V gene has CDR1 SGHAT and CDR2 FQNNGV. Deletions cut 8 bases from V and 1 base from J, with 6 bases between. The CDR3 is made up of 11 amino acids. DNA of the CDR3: TGTGCCAGCGTGGAGTCCTACGAGCAGTACTTC. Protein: CASVESYEQYF. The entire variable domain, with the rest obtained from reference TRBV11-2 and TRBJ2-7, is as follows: EAGVAQSPRYKIIEKRQSVAFWCNPISGHATLYWYQQILGQGPKLLIQFQNNGVVDDSQLPKDRFSAERLKGVDSTLKIQPAKLEDSAVYLCASVESYEQYFGPGTRLTVT.

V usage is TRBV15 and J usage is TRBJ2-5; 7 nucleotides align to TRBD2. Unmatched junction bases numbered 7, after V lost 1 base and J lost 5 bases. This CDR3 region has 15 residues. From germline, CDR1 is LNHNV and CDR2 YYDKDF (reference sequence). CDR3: CATSRGGGETETQYF. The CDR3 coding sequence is TGTGCCACCAGCAGAGGGGGGGGAGAGACGGAGACCCAGTACTTC. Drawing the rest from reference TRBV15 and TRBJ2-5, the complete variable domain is DAMVIQNPRYQVTQFGKPVTLSCSQTLNHNVMYWYQQKSSQAPKLLFHYYDKDFNNEADTPDNFQSRRPNTSFCFLDIRSPGLGDTAMYLCATSRGGGETETQYFGPGTRLLVL.

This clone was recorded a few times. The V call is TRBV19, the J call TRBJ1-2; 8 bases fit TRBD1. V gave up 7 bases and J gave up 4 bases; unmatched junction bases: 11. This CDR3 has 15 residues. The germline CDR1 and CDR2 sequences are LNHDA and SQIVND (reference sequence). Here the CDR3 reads CASTSTGDHGYGYTF. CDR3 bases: TGTGCCAGTACCTCGACAGGGGATCATGGCTATGGCTACACCTTC.

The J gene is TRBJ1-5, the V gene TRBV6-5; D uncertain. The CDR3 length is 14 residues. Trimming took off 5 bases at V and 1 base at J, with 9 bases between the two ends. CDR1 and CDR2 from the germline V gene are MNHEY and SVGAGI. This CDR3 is CASSLEKSNQPQHF. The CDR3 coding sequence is TGTGCCAGCAGTCTCGAGAAGAGCAATCAGCCCCAGCATTTT.

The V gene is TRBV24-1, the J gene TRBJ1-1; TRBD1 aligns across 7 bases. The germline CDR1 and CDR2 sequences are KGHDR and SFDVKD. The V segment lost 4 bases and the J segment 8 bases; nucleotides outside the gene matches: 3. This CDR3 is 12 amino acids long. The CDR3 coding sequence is TGTGCCACCAGTGACTCGGACAGGGAAGCTTTCTTT. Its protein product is CATSDSDREAFF.

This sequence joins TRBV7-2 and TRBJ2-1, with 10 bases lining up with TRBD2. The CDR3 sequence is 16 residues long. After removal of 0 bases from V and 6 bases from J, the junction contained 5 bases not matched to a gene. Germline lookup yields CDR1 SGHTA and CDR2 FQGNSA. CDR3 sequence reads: CASSLASGRATNEQFF. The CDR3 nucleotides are TGTGCCAGCAGCTTAGCAAGCGGGAGGGCCACCAATGAGCAGTTCTTC.